The rows below give T cell receptor beta chains drawn from one sample of a study of T cell responses to AZD1222 COVID-19 vaccine. Only in-frame clones appear in the TCRdb table, and some are missing; sequencing was by immunoSEQ multiplex PCR. This sample has 100,000 to 150,000 clones; more than 75% occur once, and the top ten carry about a fifth. This specimen consisted of peripheral blood, obtained on day 0 of AZD1222 vaccination. These receptors were obtained from an adult in good health. The CDR3 runs from the conserved cysteine through the conserved F or W. The D gene is left open where the match is weak. Clone size is given for some rows only: seen once, a few or many times, or a class if the clone is expanded.

-,TRBJ1-2,TRBD1,TRBV18,TGTGCCAGCTCACCGGACAGGGACGGCTACACCTTC,CASSPDRDGYTF
-,TRBJ2-5,TRBD1,TRBV11-3,TGTGCCAGCAGCTCATCGGACAGGGGAGAGACCCAGTACTTC,CASSSSDRGETQYF
-,TRBJ2-4,-,TRBV10-3,TGTGCCATCAGTGAGTCCGGGGAGAACATTCAGTACTTC,CAISESGENIQYF
-,TRBJ2-7,-,TRBV11-2,TGTGCCAGCAGCCGAGGGGGTGTCGCCTACGAGCAGTACTTC,CASSRGGVAYEQYF
-,TRBJ2-1,-,TRBV27,TGTGCCAGCAGCCCCCTGGGGCAGAAGGGGAATGAGCAGTTCTTC,CASSPLGQKGNEQFF
-,TRBJ1-5,TRBD1,TRBV6-6,TGTGCCAGCAGTAGGGGACAGGGGGAGAGACAGCCCCAGCATTTT,CASSRGQGERQPQHF
-,TRBJ2-1,-,TRBV5-1,TGCGCCAGCAGCTTGAGGCCTTCAGGGGATGAGCAGTTCTTC,CASSLRPSGDEQFF
once,TRBJ1-3,-,TRBV29-1,TGCAGCGCGAAGAGCTCTGGAAACACCATATATTTT,CSAKSSGNTIYF
-,TRBJ2-1,-,TRBV6-2/TRBV6-3,TGTGCCAGCACCCCATCAGGGAGGCATGAGCAGTTCTTC,CASTPSGRHEQFF
once,TRBJ2-5,-,TRBV10-3,TGTGCCATCAGGGGGACGGACGAGGAGACCCAGTACTTC,CAIRGTDEETQYF
-,TRBJ2-5,TRBD2,TRBV28,TGTGCCAGCAGAACGGGGGGTCGAGAGACCCAGTACTTC,CASRTGGRETQYF
-,TRBJ1-5,-,TRBV6-2/TRBV6-3,TGTGCCAGCAGTTCCCCGACAGAGAATCAGCCCCAGCATTTT,CASSSPTENQPQHF
-,TRBJ1-2,TRBD1,TRBV19,TGTGCCAGTAGTATTAGGGGACAGACTAACTATGGCTACACCTTC,CASSIRGQTNYGYTF
few,TRBJ1-2,TRBD1,TRBV19,TGTGCCAGTAGTGTAACCGGGACAGGGCCTGGCTACACCTTC,CASSVTGTGPGYTF
-,TRBJ1-2,TRBD1,TRBV6-5,TGTGCCGTCCAGGACAGGGGGCGGTCAGATGGCTACACCTTC,CAVQDRGRSDGYTF
-,TRBJ1-5,-,TRBV5-5,TGTGCCAGCAGCCACGGGACGGCGAATCAGCCCCAGCATTTT,CASSHGTANQPQHF
-,TRBJ1-1,TRBD1,TRBV5-1,TGCGCCAGCAGCTTGCAGGGGGCGGGCGCTGAAGCTTTCTTT,CASSLQGAGAEAFF
-,TRBJ1-5,-,TRBV19,TGTGCCAGTACCCCTGGGAAGGGTAGCAATCAGCCCCAGCATTTT,CASTPGKGSNQPQHF
-,TRBJ1-2,TRBD1,TRBV28,TGTGCCAGCAGTTTAGTTGGACAGGATTATGGCTACACCTTC,CASSLVGQDYGYTF
-,TRBJ1-6,TRBD1,TRBV4-3,TGCGCCAGCAGCCAAGACAGGGGGCTTGGGAATTCACCCCTCCACTTT,CASSQDRGLGNSPLHF
-,TRBJ2-5,TRBD1,TRBV5-1,TGCGCCAGCACTCCAGGGGGTCACGAGACCCAGTACTTC,CASTPGGHETQYF
-,TRBJ1-2,-,TRBV4-3,TGCGCCAGCAGCCCGGGGGCGGGTCTCTATGGCTACACCTTC,CASSPGAGLYGYTF
-,TRBJ1-6,-,TRBV7-2,TGTGCCAGCAGCCCAGGACAGAACTCCAATTCACCCCTCCACTTT,CASSPGQNSNSPLHF
-,TRBJ2-1,TRBD1,TRBV6-1,TGTGCCAGCAGTTTTACAGGGGAGAATGAGCAGTTCTTC,CASSFTGENEQFF
once,TRBJ2-7,TRBD1,TRBV7-2,TGTGCCAGCAGCTTATGGACAGGGGGTTCCTACGAGCAGTACTTC,CASSLWTGGSYEQYF
-,TRBJ1-1,-,TRBV3-1/TRBV3-2,TGTGCCAGCAGCCACTCCAGTGAAGCTTTCTTT,CASSHSSEAFF
-,TRBJ2-5,-,TRBV15,TGTGCCACCAGCAACCACAGGGAAGAGACCCAGTACTTC,CATSNHREETQYF
-,TRBJ1-2,TRBD1,TRBV6-5,TGTGCCAGCAGAACGGGACAGGGCTTGGGCTACACCTTC,CASRTGQGLGYTF
-,TRBJ2-3,TRBD2,TRBV5-1,TGCGCCAGCAGCTTAACAGCGGGGGGCCTCACAGATACGCAGTATTTT,CASSLTAGGLTDTQYF
once,TRBJ2-7,-,TRBV6-2/TRBV6-3,TGTGCCAGCAGTTACCCGGACCGAGGGGACGAGCAGTACTTC,CASSYPDRGDEQYF
-,TRBJ2-7,-,TRBV7-9,TGTGCCAGCGAGGGGGGAATCGCCTACGAGCAGTACTTC,CASEGGIAYEQYF
-,TRBJ2-3,-,TRBV7-3,TGTGCCAGCAGCTTAACGTTCGGCGGGGGCACAGATACGCAGTATTTT,CASSLTFGGGTDTQYF
-,TRBJ2-2,TRBD1,TRBV30,TGTGCCTGGAGTTTAAATCGACAGGGGAGATTGGGCACCGGGGAGCTGTTTTTT,CAWSLNRQGRLGTGELFF
-,TRBJ2-7,TRBD2,TRBV3-1/TRBV3-2,TGTGCCAGCAGCCAAGACGCGGGGCGGGAGGGGCAGTACTTC,CASSQDAGREGQYF
-,TRBJ1-5,TRBD1,TRBV9,TGTGCCAGCAGCGCCGGTCAGGGGGGACCTTATAGCAATCAGCCCCAGCATTTT,CASSAGQGGPYSNQPQHF
-,TRBJ2-2,TRBD2,TRBV7-2,TGTGCCAGCAGCTCCTTCGCGGGGGGTTTCACCGGGGAGCTGTTTTTT,CASSSFAGGFTGELFF
-,TRBJ1-1,-,TRBV5-1,TGCGCCAGCAGCTTGATGGAGGTAGGCACTGAAGCTTTCTTT,CASSLMEVGTEAFF
-,TRBJ1-5,TRBD1,TRBV10-3,TGTGCCATCAGCCCGGGGCAGGGGGCGTCGAGTCAGCCCCAGCATTTT,CAISPGQGASSQPQHF
-,TRBJ2-7,TRBD1,TRBV5-1,TGCGCCAGCAGCTTGGGGGGGACAGGTGCCTACGAGCAGTACTTC,CASSLGGTGAYEQYF
few,TRBJ1-2,TRBD1,TRBV11-2,TGTGCCAGCAGCCCAATAGGGGGCGGATATGGCTACACCTTC,CASSPIGGGYGYTF
once,TRBJ2-5,-,TRBV4-1,TGCGCCAGCAGCCAAGGGACTGGACCAGAGACCCAGTACTTC,CASSQGTGPETQYF
few,TRBJ2-7,TRBD1,TRBV5-6,TGTGCCAGCAGCTTGGCCAAGGGACAGGGGTGGACCTACGAGCAGTACTTC,CASSLAKGQGWTYEQYF
-,TRBJ1-5,-,TRBV30,TGTGCCTGGGGGCAGGGAATACTTGGGAGTCAGCCCCAGCATTTT,CAWGQGILGSQPQHF
once,TRBJ2-1,-,TRBV11-2,TGTGCCAGCAGCTTAGGTAAGGGGTCGGACAATGAGCAGTTCTTC,CASSLGKGSDNEQFF
-,TRBJ2-3,TRBD1,TRBV11-2,TGTGCCAGCAGCTTTACAGGGGCAGATACGCAGTATTTT,CASSFTGADTQYF
once,TRBJ2-7,-,TRBV7-9,TGTGCCAGCAGCTTTCGACAAGCCTACGAGCAGTACTTC,CASSFRQAYEQYF
-,TRBJ1-4,-,TRBV7-2,TGTGCCAGCAGCTTGGGGGGGGTTAATGAAAAACTGTTTTTT,CASSLGGVNEKLFF
-,TRBJ1-3,-,TRBV6-5,TGTGCCAGCAGCCTGCTGGGCTCTGGAAACACCATATATTTT,CASSLLGSGNTIYF
few,TRBJ2-1,TRBD1,TRBV24-1,TGTGCCACCAGTGACCCCACAGCTGGACAGGGAACCTACAATGAGCAGTTCTTC,CATSDPTAGQGTYNEQFF
-,TRBJ1-1,TRBD1,TRBV19,TGTGCCAGTAGGCAGGGGGCCCTCCCCACTGAAGCTTTCTTT,CASRQGALPTEAFF
-,TRBJ1-4,-,TRBV18,TGTGCCAGCTCACCACAGGGAACTAATGAAAAACTGTTTTTT,CASSPQGTNEKLFF
-,TRBJ2-3,-,TRBV7-8,TGTGCCAGCAGCTCACCCGGGGACAGCGGGGGCATCGTTAGCACAGATACGCAGTATTTT,CASSSPGDSGGIVSTDTQYF
few,TRBJ1-2,TRBD1,TRBV9,TGTGCCAGCAGCGTGGAGACAGGGTTTGGCTACACCTTC,CASSVETGFGYTF
few,TRBJ2-7,-,TRBV6-2/TRBV6-3,TGTGCCAGCAGTTACGCCGCAGGGCGCTACGAGCAGTACTTC,CASSYAAGRYEQYF
-,TRBJ1-5,-,TRBV4-1,TGCGCCAGCAGCCAAGAGGGGGGGGATCAGCCCCAGCATTTT,CASSQEGGDQPQHF